Below are 9 T cell receptor beta chains sequenced from a single sample in a study of spatial heterogeneity in lung cancer. TCRdb reanalysed the 5' RACE reads using MiXCR and keeps one entry per CDR3 protein. In the table there are more than 75,000 distinct CDR3 sequences, just under 20% of which are singletons. Time point denoted: blood at routine non-recurrence follow-up after resection. The specimen comprised PBMCs, sampled at follow-up. These receptors were taken from a male donor with early-stage non-small cell lung cancer.

This clonotype was detected many times. CDR3 bases: TGTGCCAGCAGCTACCGGGACAGGGTTTATTTTGTCGCCCACAATGAGCAGTTCTTC. This encodes CASSYRDRVYFVAHNEQFF. The chain has TRBV5-6 and TRBJ2-1, with 9 bases that match TRBD1. Germline-derived CDR1 and CDR2 are SGHDT and YYEEEE. The V segment lost 3 bases and the J segment 5 bases; nucleotides outside the gene matches: 18. This CDR3 spans 19 amino acids.

In this sample, this clonotype turned up a few times. This chain uses TRBV20-1 with TRBJ2-5; unclear D gene. V dropped 1 base and J dropped 5 bases, with 11 bases sitting between them. The CDR3 has 13 amino acids. In germline, CDR1 is DFQATT, CDR2 SNEGSKA (reference sequence). The CDR3 DNA follows: TGCAGTGCTAGAGGGTCGGTATTGGAGACCCAGTACTTC. It yields the protein CSARGSVLETQYF.

The J gene is TRBJ2-1, the V gene TRBV7-8; D is tentatively TRBD1 or TRBD2 (5 bases each). The V and J ends lost 5 bases and 7 bases respectively, with 9 bases between them. Germline assignment: CDR1 SGHVS and CDR2 FQNEAQ. CDR3 length: 12 amino acids. The CDR3 nucleotides read TGTGCCAGCAGCCGACAGCGGAATGAGCAGTTCTTC. It specifies CASSRQRNEQFF.

This clonotype was seen a handful of times. This rearrangement joins TRBV4-1 to TRBJ2-4; 7 positions agree with TRBD2. V lost 3 bases, J lost 7 bases, and 9 bases stayed unmatched. CDR3 length equals 15 residues. CDR1 is MGHRA and CDR2 is YSYEKL in the germline V gene. CDR3 sequence: CASSQIAGVINIQYF. The CDR3, as DNA: TGCGCCAGCAGCCAGATTGCGGGGGTTATTAACATTCAGTACTTC.

The chain combines TRBV27 with TRBJ1-3; perhaps TRBD1 as D (6 bases). From germline, CDR1 is MNHEY and CDR2 SMNVEV (reference sequence). With 10 bases removed from V and 0 bases from J, the gap between germline ends came to 10 bases. The CDR3 extends over 13 amino acids. CDR3 DNA sequence: TGTGCCACCCGGGACAACTCTGGAAACACCATATATTTT. Translation gives CATRDNSGNTIYF.

J is TRBJ1-5 and V is TRBV15; possibly TRBD1 for D (6 bases). With 3 bases removed from V and 4 bases from J, the gap between germline ends came to 10 bases. Germline assignment: CDR1 LNHNV and CDR2 YYDKDF (reference sequence). This CDR3 region has 14 residues. CDR3 protein: CATSSRGPNQPQHF. CDR3 DNA sequence: TGTGCCACCAGCAGCAGGGGCCCGAATCAGCCCCAGCATTTT.

This clonotype was counted at least ten times. This chain links TRBV20-1 with TRBJ1-4; 8 bases agree with TRBD1. CDR1 is DFQATT and CDR2 is SNEGSKA in the germline V gene (reference sequence). J gave up 6 bases and V 6 bases, and 9 bases lay outside the gene matches. CDR3 length equals 14 residues. The CDR3 DNA sequence: TGCAGTGCCGGACCTGGGACAGGAGATGAAAAACTGTTTTTT. It is translated as CSAGPGTGDEKLFF.

This sequence joins TRBV7-3 and TRBJ1-1; D call uncertain. Trimming removed 3 bases at V and 2 bases at J, with 7 bases between. This CDR3 has 13 amino acids. CDR1 and CDR2 (germline): SGHTA, FQGTGA. The CDR3 region has the DNA TGTGCCAGCAGCTTCGGAGCTAACACTGAAGCTTTCTTT. It specifies CASSFGANTEAFF.

The rearrangement uses TRBV9 and TRBJ2-3; D unresolved. V lost 8 bases, J lost 1 base, and 17 bases lay in between. This CDR3 comprises 15 residues. CDR1 and CDR2 (germline): SGDLS, YYNGEE. CDR3 bases: TGTGCCAGTGAAGACACGTTTTCGGGCACAGATACGCAGTATTTT. This gives the protein CASEDTFSGTDTQYF. Supplemented by reference TRBV9 and TRBJ2-3, the full variable domain reads DSGVTQTPKHLITATGQRVTLRCSPRSGDLSVYWYQQSLDQGLQFLIQYYNGEERAKGNILERFSAQQFPDLHSELNLSSLELGDSALYFCASEDTFSGTDTQYFGPGTRLTVL.